This T cell receptor beta chain originates from a study of spatial heterogeneity in lung cancer (dated by TCRdb to the late 2010s). General notes on the study: Beta-chain transcripts were consistently detected in greater numbers than alpha-chain transcripts, which likely reflected higher beta-chain transcript abundance. In the raw uncorrected reads, each unique combination of TCR and UMI appeared more than ten times on average. The study quantitatively compared TCR alpha and beta repertoires across multiple tumor regions, matched nontumor lung and blood in non-small cell lung cancer. The study linked features of the TCR repertoire to counts of nonsynonymous mutations, which were determined by whole-exome sequencing of tumor tissue. At surgery, around 200 tumor regions, around 67 matched nontumor lung samples and 56 PBMC samples were TCR-sequenced for both alpha and beta chains. Overall results and qualifications from the work: Confirming at a functional level the hypothesis that regional TCRs recognize regional mutations was considered to require additional single-cell paired TCR alpha and beta sequencing. Ubiquitous expanded tumor TCRs showed up in blood more often at tumor resection than at routine follow-up.

This clonotype was seen repeatedly, ten times or more. Its antigen is unknown. Base qualities are not at hand, and no much larger clone is one base apart. Libraries were constructed by 5' RACE. The reads were generated on a NextSeq 500. In the TCR library protocol, a unique molecular identifier was attached to each TCR cDNA molecule so that PCR and sequencing errors could be corrected. As for how the authors treated the data: TCR identification, UMI-based error correction and CDR3 extraction were performed with Decombinator tools. TCRs above a frequency of 2 per 1,000, corresponding to the top 1% of the tumor frequency distribution, were defined as expanded. Renyi diversity was calculated using the R vegan package after each repertoire was subsampled 100 times to 5,000 TCRs. CDR3 similarity networks were built from amino acid triplet string-kernel similarity, with CDR3s being connected when pairwise similarity was above 0.82. The public reads were reprocessed in TCRdb via fastp at Q25 and MiXCR, keeping in-frame beta chains. Rows are combined by CDR3 protein, so each entry shows the most common genes and DNA. TCRdb, rather than the study authors, made the V and J calls. The sample table contains fewer than 45,000 distinct CDR3 sequences; only one count was recorded for 6% to 7.5% of them. Of the sample, roughly 45% falls within the top ten clones.

The sample's time point label is to be understood as: sample taken at primary tumor resection. Whole RNA extracted from tumor and nontumor lung tissue, or from cryopreserved PBMC samples, was used for TCR sequencing without cell sorting. Samples were obtained from 65 to 90 patients with early-stage, untreated non-small cell lung cancer from the lung TRACERx cohort. Only patients with enough RNA available from two or more tumor regions were chosen for TCR sequencing. Per the germline V gene (reference sequence), DFQATT is the CDR1 and SNEGSKA is the CDR2. The CDR3 holds 12 amino acids from the cysteine to the phenylalanine. The read is trimmed to its CDR3 DNA, 36 bases read in frame from base 1. The trim is 6 bases for V and 5 bases for J, with a gap of 11 bases between the germline ends.

The clonotype comes from a female donor with early-stage non-small cell lung cancer. The receptor chain draws on TRBV20-1 and TRBJ2-1; possibly the D gene is TRBD2, per 5 matching bases. Sequenced here: PBMCs, sampled at surgery. The nucleotide sequence reads TGCAGTGCCATTACTAGAAACAATGAGCAGTTCTTC. Translated, it gives CSAITRNNEQFF.